These 7 T cell receptor beta chains originate from one sample sequenced in a study of cytomegalovirus exposure and HLA in healthy donors. In the PCR, 60 Vbeta and 13 Jbeta primers were used. Only in-frame clones appear in the TCRdb table, and some are missing; sequencing was by immunoSEQ multiplex PCR. The sample records 85,000 to 130,000 clones, roughly 76% being singletons. Sequenced input: PBMCs. The receptors shown here come from a woman aged 45-59 years in good health and CMV-seropositive.

The chain links TRBV10-3 to TRBJ1-1; D is possibly TRBD1 (6 bases). Germline values: CDR1 ENHRY, CDR2 SYGVKD. Trimming shortened V by 10 bases and J by 1 base, and 25 bases separated the two germline ends. This CDR3 contains 17 residues. CDR3 in DNA: TGTGCCAAACGACTGAGGTTAACAGGGCTTGGGAACACTGAAGCTTTCTTT. It encodes CAKRLRLTGLGNTEAFF.

V and J are TRBV27 and TRBJ1-1; 7 bases are a match to TRBD1. The CDR3 totals 17 residues. The V gene end was trimmed by 5 bases and the J gene end by 0 bases; junction bases not matched to a gene: 12. Germline V gene sequence: CDR1 MNHEY, CDR2 SMNVEV (reference sequence). The CDR3 protein is CASSQGATGFMNTEAFF. CDR3 nucleotide sequence: TGTGCCAGCAGTCAGGGAGCGACAGGGTTTATGAACACTGAAGCTTTCTTT.

V usage is TRBV18 and J usage is TRBJ2-7; tentative D call: TRBD1 (6 bases). The CDR3 is 13 amino acids. Trimming removed 8 bases from V and 2 bases from J, with 13 bases in between. Germline V gene lookup returns CDR1 KGHSH and CDR2 LQKENI. CDR3 sequence (DNA): TGTGCCAGCCGAACGACAGGCCCCTACGAGCAGTACTTC. It specifies CASRTTGPYEQYF. Full variable domain (rest looked up from reference TRBV18 and TRBJ2-7): NAGVMQNPRHLVRRRGQEARLRCSPMKGHSHVYWYRQLPEEGLKFMVYLQKENIIDESGMPKERFSAEFPKEGPSILRIQQVVRGDSAAYFCASRTTGPYEQYFGPGTRLTVT.

V is TRBV6-5 and J is TRBJ1-5; D might be TRBD1 (6 bases). Germline V gene sequence: CDR1 MNHEY, CDR2 SVGAGI. V lost 3 bases to trimming and J lost 6 bases, with 15 bases between them. The CDR3 sequence is 15 residues long. The DNA of the CDR3 is TGTGCCAGCAGTTATTTTAACAGGGTACGTCAGCCCCAGCATTTT. Residues: CASSYFNRVRQPQHF.

CDR3 loop: CAFRGGPPGQTQYF. The CDR3 coding sequence is TGTGCCTTTAGGGGGGGCCCCCCGGGGCAGACCCAGTACTTC. This chain connects TRBV30 to TRBJ2-5, with D maybe TRBD2 (7 bases). CDR1 and CDR2 from the germline V gene are GTSNPN and SVGIG (reference sequence). Trimming took 7 bases from V and 6 from J, leaving 21 bases between them. The CDR3 consists of 14 residues.

The J gene is TRBJ2-1, the V gene TRBV27, with 7 bases lining up with TRBD2. Germline lookup yields CDR1 MNHEY and CDR2 SMNVEV (reference sequence). CDR3 length: 18 residues. The V and J ends lost 6 bases and 3 bases, in that order; junction bases with no gene match: 17. Written as DNA, the CDR3 is TGTGCCAGCAGCCCCTTGGGGGGAGGGACCACCTACTACAATGAGCAGTTCTTC. This gives the protein CASSPLGGGTTYYNEQFF.

This sequence joins TRBV19 and TRBJ1-1, with no clear D. The CDR3 length is 14 residues. V lost 3 bases, J lost 1 base, and 9 bases lay in between. Germline V gene lookup returns CDR1 LNHDA and CDR2 SQIVND (reference sequence). CDR3 coding DNA: TGTGCCAGTAGTATGTACAGTGGGAACACTGAAGCTTTCTTT. Translated: CASSMYSGNTEAFF.